Given below is one T cell receptor (beta chain) in context. The antigen is not known. The data were taken from a study of Ad26.COV2.S vaccination and SARS-CoV-2 variants. Findings and caveats of the study: Substantial breadth was reported for post-vaccination spike-specific CD8+ and CD4+ T cells.

This table comes from immunoSEQ multiplex PCR, and its TCRdb copy is limited to in-frame clones, with some not included. The table shows approximately 300,000 clones, with 86% occurring only once. As to treatment: around 19 received Ad26.COV2.S at low or high dose, single or two shots; a few received placebo; per-sample allocation not given. Sampling was done on day 63 after the first vaccine or placebo injection. Cohort 1b enrolled adults aged 18-55 years in Boston. An Ad26 vector was used to express Wuhan-strain SARS-CoV-2 spike as the vaccine. Germline CDR1 and CDR2: SGHTA and FQGNSA. Trimming left V 4 bases short and J 0 bases short, with 8 bases between. There are 14 residues in the CDR3.

This clonotype was sampled from a person between 18 and 60 years old who received the Ad26.COV2.S COVID-19 vaccine or a placebo. The sample here was peripheral blood, taken in a trial of Ad26.COV2.S vaccine versus placebo. This rearrangement joins TRBV7-2 to TRBJ2-3; tentative D call: TRBD1 (5 bases). The CDR3 spells CASSSRASTDTQYF. The CDR3 DNA follows: TGTGCCAGCAGCTCCAGGGCTAGCACAGATACGCAGTATTTT.